This TCR beta chain emerged from a study of Graves' ophthalmopathy and Graves' hyperthyroidism. Study-level findings and limits: Ophthalmopathy progression predictions by the model showed nearly 75% specificity and approximately 70% sensitivity.

In its sample, this clonotype was seen a few times. Its target is unknown. Certain patients, namely those with other autoimmune diseases, uncontrolled infections, pregnancy or lactation, were excluded. As the template, RNA transcripts were used to amplify TCR beta CDR3 regions. The library came from an HTBI-primed first-round RT-PCR and a second-round multiplex PCR. MiXCR, applied by TCRdb to the multiplex PCR reads, yields one record per CDR3 protein. The sample has 170,000 or so distinct CDR3 sequences, roughly two fifths seen once. Germline-derived CDR1 and CDR2 are MNHNS and SASEGT. V shed 4 bases and J 3 bases; nucleotides not matched to a gene: 0. The length of the CDR3 is 14 residues.

The chain carries TRBV6-1 and TRBJ2-2; 9 bases fit TRBD1. What was sequenced was peripheral blood. The origin of this receptor is a woman aged 40 to 50 with Graves' ophthalmopathy. The CDR3 DNA is TGTGCCAGCAGTGGGACAGGGGACACCGGGGAGCTGTTTTTT. Translated, it gives CASSGTGDTGELFF.